One and the same sample provided the 11 T cell receptor beta chains below, sequenced in a study of blood T cell repertoires in COVID-19. TCRdb's copy holds only in-frame clones and misses some; the assay was immunoSEQ multiplex PCR. The sample shows about 190,000 clones, about 81% of them seen only once. Sample: peripheral blood. These receptors were collected from an elderly woman with COVID-19, enrolled during active disease.

The J gene is TRBJ2-1, the V gene TRBV6-5; 9 bases line up with TRBD2. V shed 2 bases and J 4 bases; nucleotides not matched to a gene: 3. This CDR3 is built from 15 residues. Germline values: CDR1 MNHEY, CDR2 SVGAGI. The CDR3 DNA reads TGTGCCAGCAGTTACGGCCTAGCGGGATACAATGAGCAGTTCTTC. Its translation: CASSYGLAGYNEQFF.

The rearrangement links TRBV28 to TRBJ1-1, with TRBD1 identical over 8 bases. Per the germline V gene, CDR1 is MDHEN and CDR2 is SYDVKM. J gave up 5 bases and V 5 bases, and 7 bases lay outside the gene matches. CDR3 length: 14 amino acids. The CDR3 loop reads CASSDGQGGTEAFF. The CDR3 region has the DNA TGTGCCAGCAGTGACGGACAGGGTGGGACTGAAGCTTTCTTT.

V gene TRBV7-6 combines with J gene TRBJ2-2; TRBD1 matches at 9 bases. V lost 8 bases to trimming and J lost 6 bases; unmatched junction nucleotides: 10. CDR3 size: 15 residues. Germline-derived CDR1 and CDR2 are SGHVS and FNYEAQ. DNA for the CDR3: TGTGCCAGCTTGTCGCTCGGACAGGGGTCCGGGGAGCTGTTTTTT. Its translation is CASLSLGQGSGELFF.

CDR3 sequence reads: CASRPGQGRSPLHF. As DNA, the CDR3 is TGTGCCAGTAGACCGGGACAAGGTCGCTCACCCCTCCACTTT. The chain uses TRBV19 and TRBJ1-6, with a weak D call TRBD1 (6 bases). V lost 6 bases to trimming and J lost 10 bases, with 16 bases between them. Germline lookup yields CDR1 LNHDA and CDR2 SQIVND (reference sequence). This CDR3 is 14 amino acids long.

The rearrangement joins TRBV11-2 to TRBJ1-2; tentative D call: TRBD1 (5 bases). Germline V gene sequence: CDR1 SGHAT, CDR2 FQNNGV. The CDR3 loop spans 12 amino acids. The V and J ends lost 2 bases and 8 bases respectively, with 9 bases between them. CDR3 coding DNA: TGTGCCAGCAGCTTAAGGGGATTAGGCTACACCTTC. It yields the protein CASSLRGLGYTF.

The chain is built from TRBV5-4 and TRBJ1-2; D possibly corresponds to TRBD1 (6 bases). The CDR3 is 16 residues long. V lost 1 base and J 8 bases, leaving 21 bases between the germline ends. CDR1 and CDR2 (germline): SGHNT, YYREEE (reference sequence). The CDR3 spells CASSLRDHTGSGGYTF. CDR3 coding DNA: TGTGCCAGCAGCTTGAGGGATCACACAGGGTCAGGAGGCTACACCTTC.

The rearrangement uses TRBV12-3 or TRBV12-4 and TRBJ2-5; possible D gene TRBD1, 5 bases. Trimming left V 6 bases short and J 4 bases short, with 9 bases between. The length of the CDR3 is 12 residues. CDR3 amino acids: CASRGQGETQYF. The CDR3 nucleotides are TGTGCCAGCAGGGGGCAGGGAGAGACCCAGTACTTC.

This clone has ten or more counts. The chain is built from TRBV2 and TRBJ2-3; D gene unclear. Germline loops: CDR1 SNHLY, CDR2 FYNNEI. Between the trimmed V and J ends, which lost 2 bases and 3 bases, there was a span of 18 bases. The CDR3 runs 17 residues. Here the CDR3 DNA reads TGTGCCAGCAGTGAATTCCTTGGTTTCATGAGTACAGATACGCAGTATTTT. Protein sequence: CASSEFLGFMSTDTQYF.

The V and J genes are TRBV7-9 and TRBJ2-1, with no clear D. The CDR3 has 15 amino acids. The V and J ends lost 1 base and 4 bases respectively, with 11 bases between them. CDR1 is SEHNR, CDR2 FQNEAQ, per germline (reference sequence). CDR3 in amino acids: CASSLVLGGYNEQFF. The CDR3 DNA reads as TGTGCCAGCAGCTTAGTCTTAGGCGGATACAATGAGCAGTTCTTC.

This chain uses TRBV24-1 with TRBJ2-5, with TRBD1 matching over 9 bases. In germline, CDR1 is KGHDR, CDR2 SFDVKD. The V segment lost 4 bases and the J segment 1 base; nucleotides outside the gene matches: 6. CDR3 length: 16 residues. As DNA, the CDR3 is TGTGCCACCAGTGACGGGACAGGGTTAATCCAAGAGACCCAGTACTTC. Its protein product is CATSDGTGLIQETQYF.

This clone occurred a few times. This chain uses TRBV11-3 with TRBJ1-2; unclear D gene. Germline V lookup: CDR1 SGHNT, CDR2 YENEEA. V lost 3 bases and J lost 8, with 10 bases in between. The CDR3 totals 12 residues. The CDR3 nucleotides are TGTGCCAGCAGCTTGTTGGGGAGCGGCTACACCTTC. Translating it yields CASSLLGSGYTF.